This TCR beta chain comes out of a study of identical twins. Study-wide findings and caveats: Invariant cells of the MAIT and iNKT types might have partly distorted the zero-insertion analyses. The study found excess low generation probability among twin-shared out-of-frame alpha sequences.

On this clonotype itself: Its antigen is not identified.

Per the germline V gene, CDR1 is SGHTA and CDR2 is FQGNSA. Between the trimmed V and J ends, which lost 0 bases and 4 bases, there was a span of 15 bases. This CDR3 has 16 residues. A universal primer site was incorporated via template switching, and the cDNA contained unique molecular identifiers. TCRdb re-called the 5' RACE reads with MiXCR, one entry per CDR3 protein. The sample has a few hundred thousand distinct CDR3 sequences; approximately 14% are singletons. These data also formed part of another study, on yellow fever vaccine responses in identical twins.

The chain couples TRBV7-2 to TRBJ2-5, with D maybe TRBD2 (6 bases). Sequences were obtained from CD4+ T cells sorted from blood. The sequence derives from a woman younger than 30 in good health. In DNA form, the CDR3 reads TGTGCCAGCAGCTTAGCGGCGGGGCCATGGGCAGAGACCCAGTACTTC. It encodes CASSLAAGPWAETQYF.